Listed below are T cell receptor beta chains from one sample, sequenced in a study of blood T cells in healthy people across ages. Each CDR3 protein is one row after TCRdb ran MiXCR on the 5' RACE reads. Of more than 1,000,000 distinct CDR3 sequences listed, 25% are singletons. This same sample was also part of a study on T cells of mothers and their children.

Sequencing was carried out using blood. These receptors originate from a girl aged 2-10 years in good health. The CDR3 runs from the conserved cysteine through the conserved F or W. The order of the fields is V gene, J gene, CDR3 length, D gene, clone size, CDR3 protein, CDR3 DNA. The D gene is left open where the match is weak. Rows give clone size only sometimes, using once, few, many, or a class for an expanded clone.

TRBV14	TRBJ1-6	16	.	few	CASSQGWPARNSPLHF	TGTGCCAGCAGCCAAGGTTGGCCCGCCCGGAATTCACCCCTCCACTTT
TRBV2	TRBJ1-1	14	.	.	CASRSGSVHTEAFF	TGTGCCAGCAGGAGTGGGTCAGTTCACACTGAAGCTTTCTTT
TRBV13	TRBJ2-3	16	TRBD2	.	CAGSLGSGRTTDTQYF	TGTGCCGGCAGCTTAGGTAGCGGGAGGACCACAGATACGCAGTATTTT
TRBV7-3	TRBJ1-1	17	.	.	CASSLLGGQLVNTEAFF	TGTGCCAGCAGTCTCCTGGGCGGGCAACTCGTGAACACTGAAGCTTTCTTT
TRBV28	TRBJ1-4	11	.	few	CASSRREELFF	TGTGCCAGCAGTAGACGTGAAGAACTGTTTTTT
TRBV15	TRBJ1-1	16	TRBD1	few	CATSRDHRGANTEAFF	TGTGCCACCAGCAGAGATCACAGGGGGGCTAACACTGAAGCTTTCTTT
TRBV9	TRBJ2-3	16	TRBD2	.	CTSSVAGIRERNTQYF	TGTACCAGCAGCGTAGCGGGCATAAGGGAGAGGAATACGCAGTATTTT
TRBV20-1	TRBJ2-7	13	.	.	CSARGDLFYEQYF	TGCAGTGCTAGGGGGGATCTATTCTACGAGCAGTACTTC
TRBV12-5	TRBJ1-1	15	.	.	CASGPQQGRSAEAFF	TGTGCTAGTGGTCCTCAACAGGGAAGGAGTGCTGAAGCTTTCTTT
TRBV11-2	TRBJ2-7	17	.	once	CASSPGWVLGDSYEQYF	TGTGCCAGCAGCCCCGGTTGGGTTCTTGGGGACTCCTACGAGCAGTACTTC
TRBV6-6	TRBJ2-1	14	TRBD1	few	CASKGQVNFDEQFF	TGTGCCAGTAAAGGACAGGTGAATTTCGATGAGCAGTTCTTC
TRBV20-1	TRBJ2-4	15	.	.	CSAIVGSGAKNIQYF	TGCAGTGCTATCGTGGGTTCGGGAGCCAAAAACATTCAGTACTTC
TRBV6-6	TRBJ2-7	14	TRBD2	.	CASSLLATAYEQYF	TGTGCCAGCAGTTTACTAGCGACCGCCTACGAGCAGTACTTC
TRBV19	TRBJ2-5	17	.	.	CASSIDISRGTVETQYF	TGTGCCAGTAGTATAGATATCTCCAGGGGAACAGTGGAGACCCAGTACTTC
TRBV28	TRBJ2-4	15	.	few	CASSADTDGKNIQYF	TGTGCCAGCAGTGCGGACACGGATGGTAAAAACATTCAGTACTTC
TRBV29-1	TRBJ2-1	15	.	few	CSVEKDSSVYNEQFF	TGCAGCGTTGAAAAGGACAGTTCCGTCTACAATGAGCAGTTCTTC
TRBV4-1	TRBJ1-4	18	.	.	CASSQSPRHIGPNEKLFF	TGCGCCAGCAGCCAAAGCCCCAGACACATCGGTCCTAATGAAAAACTGTTTTTT
TRBV20-1	TRBJ2-4	12	.	.	CSARDGENIQYF	TGCAGTGCTAGAGATGGAGAAAACATTCAGTACTTC
TRBV9	TRBJ2-4	15	.	.	CASSVATGTGNIQYF	TGTGCCAGCAGCGTAGCTACAGGGACTGGAAACATTCAGTACTTC
TRBV7-2	TRBJ1-2	15	.	.	CASSLTSPGDYGYTF	TGTGCCAGCAGCCTCACTAGCCCGGGTGACTATGGCTACACCTTC
TRBV28	TRBJ2-1	16	.	few	CASKFRERTIRNEQFF	TGTGCCAGCAAATTCCGGGAGAGGACCATTCGTAATGAGCAGTTCTTC
TRBV19	TRBJ2-1	16	.	.	CASSPAGAGAAGEQFF	TGTGCCAGTAGCCCGGCCGGCGCGGGGGCGGCAGGTGAGCAGTTCTTC
TRBV28	TRBJ1-5	15	.	few	CASSPGRVRNQPQHF	TGTGCCAGCAGCCCCGGTAGGGTGAGAAATCAGCCCCAGCATTTT
TRBV7-6	TRBJ1-2	18	TRBD1	.	CASSCRQGGWGIPNGYTF	TGTGCCAGCAGCTGTAGACAGGGCGGATGGGGAATCCCCAATGGCTACACCTTC
TRBV7-3	TRBJ1-1	14	TRBD1	.	CASSQQGAYTEAFF	TGTGCTAGCAGCCAGCAGGGGGCTTACACTGAAGCTTTCTTT
TRBV29-1	TRBJ1-2	12	.	few	CSVTDNNYGYTF	TGCAGCGTTACCGACAATAACTATGGCTACACCTTC
TRBV7-9	TRBJ2-5	16	TRBD2	.	CASTVILAGGKETQYF	TGTGCCAGCACCGTTATCCTAGCGGGGGGAAAAGAGACCCAGTACTTC
TRBV6-6	TRBJ2-1	14	.	.	CASREGVPYNEQFF	TGTGCCAGCAGAGAGGGGGTCCCTTACAATGAGCAGTTCTTC
TRBV7-9	TRBJ2-7	13	.	.	CASSSFPGSEQYF	TGTGCCAGCAGCTCCTTTCCAGGGAGCGAGCAGTACTTC
TRBV7-8	TRBJ2-5	14	.	.	CASSLADSQETQYF	TGTGCCAGCAGCTTAGCGGACAGCCAAGAGACCCAGTACTTC
TRBV7-6	TRBJ1-4	15	.	.	CASSDPSGFPEKLFF	TGTGCCAGCAGCGACCCTTCAGGGTTCCCTGAAAAACTGTTTTTT
TRBV29-1	TRBJ2-7	12	.	few	CSAGDPTYEQYF	TGCAGCGCAGGGGACCCGACCTACGAGCAGTACTTC
TRBV3-1	TRBJ2-7	13	.	.	CASSHSEGLEQYF	TGTGCCAGCAGCCATTCAGAGGGTCTCGAGCAGTACTTC
TRBV12-3/TRBV12-4	TRBJ2-4	11	.	few	CASSSGGIQYF	TGTGCCAGCAGTTCTGGGGGTATTCAGTACTTC
TRBV3-1	TRBJ2-7	12	.	.	CASSQGGHEQYF	TGTGCCAGCAGCCAAGGCGGGCACGAGCAGTACTTC
TRBV7-9	TRBJ1-1	16	.	.	CASSLSAGTRGTEAFF	TGTGCCAGCAGCTTAAGTGCCGGGACGCGGGGCACTGAAGCTTTCTTT
TRBV5-1	TRBJ2-1	14	.	few	CASSFEGSGNEQFF	TGCGCCAGCAGCTTTGAAGGGTCGGGCAATGAGCAGTTCTTC